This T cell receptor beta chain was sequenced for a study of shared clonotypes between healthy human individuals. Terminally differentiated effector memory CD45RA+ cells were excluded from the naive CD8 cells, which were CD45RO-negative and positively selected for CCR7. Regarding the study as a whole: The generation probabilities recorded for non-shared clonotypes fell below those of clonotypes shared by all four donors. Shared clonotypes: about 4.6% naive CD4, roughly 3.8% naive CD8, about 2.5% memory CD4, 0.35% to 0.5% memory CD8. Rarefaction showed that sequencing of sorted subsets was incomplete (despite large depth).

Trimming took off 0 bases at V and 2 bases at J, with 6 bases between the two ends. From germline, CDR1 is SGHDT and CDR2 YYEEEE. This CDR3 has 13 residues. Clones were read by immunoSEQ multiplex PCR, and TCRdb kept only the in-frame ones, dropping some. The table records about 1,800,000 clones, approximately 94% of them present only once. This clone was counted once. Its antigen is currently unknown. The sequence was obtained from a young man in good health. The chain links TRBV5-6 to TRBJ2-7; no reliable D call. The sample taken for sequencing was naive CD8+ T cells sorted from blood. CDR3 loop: CASSLDTTYEQYF. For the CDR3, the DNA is TGTGCCAGCAGCTTGGACACTACCTACGAGCAGTACTTC.